This T cell receptor beta chain was obtained from a study of neurological immune-mediated disorders. In germline, CDR1 is SGHTA, CDR2 FQGNSA. V lost 5 bases and J lost 3, with 14 bases in between. CDR3 length: 14 residues. Time point specified: technical triplicate 3. TCRdb re-called the 5' RACE reads through MiXCR, storing one row per CDR3 protein. The data hold some 30,000 distinct CDR3 sequences, with 16% observed a single time. This clonotype was found many times. What it recognizes is unknown. General study results and limits: Levels of TCR clonal expansion peaked in HTLV-1-associated myelopathy and reached their lowest in multiple sclerosis, under those of healthy controls. No sharing of CDR3 amino acid sequences was observed among expanded clones across subjects, suggesting private repertoires in all groups.

This chain joins TRBV7-2 and TRBJ2-7; a weak D match, TRBD2 (6 bases). The sequenced sample consisted of CD4+ T cells from blood. This clonotype originated in a female donor with HTLV-1-associated myelopathy (HAM/TSP). DNA of the CDR3: TGTGCCAGCAGCCCCGGGGGTCTTCTCTACGAGCAGTACTTC. Its translation: CASSPGGLLYEQYF.